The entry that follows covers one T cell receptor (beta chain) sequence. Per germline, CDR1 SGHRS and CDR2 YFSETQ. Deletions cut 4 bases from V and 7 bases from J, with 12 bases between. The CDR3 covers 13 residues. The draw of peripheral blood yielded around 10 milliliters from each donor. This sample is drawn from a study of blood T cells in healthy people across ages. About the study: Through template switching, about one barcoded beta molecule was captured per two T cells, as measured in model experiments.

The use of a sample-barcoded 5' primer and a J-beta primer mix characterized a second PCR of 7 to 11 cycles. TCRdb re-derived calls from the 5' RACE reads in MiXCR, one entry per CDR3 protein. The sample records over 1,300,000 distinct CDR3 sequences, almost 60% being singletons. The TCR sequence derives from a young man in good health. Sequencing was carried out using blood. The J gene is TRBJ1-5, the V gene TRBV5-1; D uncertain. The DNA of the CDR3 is TGCGCCAGCAGCCTTGGTTTGCGGCAGCCCCAGCATTTT. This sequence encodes CASSLGLRQPQHF.